The T cell receptor beta chain described here comes from a study of T cells in Graves' hyperthyroidism and ophthalmopathy (dated 2019 in TCRdb). In terms of the full investigation: Peripheral blood was collected at initial diagnosis, before any treatment. The paper describes TCR Vbeta CDR3 sequencing of roughly 130 peripheral blood samples, made up of 43 ophthalmopathy patients, roughly 72 hyperthyroidism patients and 17 progressor patients. The approximately 90 discovery patients were divided at random into training and test sets in a 7:3 ratio. Once sampling was done, hyperthyroidism patients were given methimazole at a starting dose of 30 mg daily, whereas ophthalmopathy patients were given high-dose intravenous methylprednisolone. Prospective prediction of ophthalmopathy was tested in an independent validation cohort of approximately 19 hyperthyroidism patients and some 17 patients who later progressed to ophthalmopathy. To identify distinguishing TCR V-J signatures, a discovery cohort of about 100 patients was used, comprising under 45 with Graves' ophthalmopathy and 57 with stable Graves' hyperthyroidism. In addition, the study compared T-cell repertoires in thyroid tissue and in blood from over 5 Graves' hyperthyroidism patients. Overall study results and their limits: Sample size was not statistically predetermined, and investigators were not blinded to group allocation. Ophthalmopathy was separated from stable hyperthyroidism by a 13 V-J signature model, with approximately 90% sensitivity and about 84% specificity obtained in cross-validation and 80%/75% obtained in testing. In validation, the model predicted progression to ophthalmopathy a median of 6.5 months before onset, with about 70% sensitivity and nearly 75% specificity. Blood samples also contained most of the expanded thyroid clonotypes (frequency above 0.001), which suggests that blood repertoires may reflect thyroid immune responses.

This clonotype was counted many times. The clone's antigen remains unknown. No quality values exist for individual bases; no much larger clone is one base distant. V trim: 6 bases; J trim: 4 bases; unmatched bases: 12. CDR1 and CDR2 are drawn from the germline V gene: MDHEN, SYDVKM. There are 18 amino acids in the CDR3, from cysteine to phenylalanine inclusive. Of the read, only the CDR3 DNA is kept; its 54 bases are in frame from base 1. The TCR beta CDR3 regions were amplified from the RNA transcripts. The first round of RT-PCR for the TCR CDR3 was performed with the HTBI primer set and the Qiagen OneStep RT-PCR kit. Libraries were constructed in a second round of multiplex PCR, after which size selection and purification were performed. Sequencing of the libraries was done on an Illumina HiSeq2000 using paired-end 100 bp reads. The paper's data handling went like this. SOAPnuke was used to process the raw data, with reads discarded if the reads contained adapters or uncalled bases, had a mean Phred below 15, or lacked an exact constant-primer or identifier match. COPE v1.2.5 was used to merge high-quality paired reads, and clonotypes were defined as unique nucleotide sequences. MiTCR v1.1 was used to align clonotypes to the IMGT TRBV, TRBD and TRBJ reference segments. The analysis was restricted to V-J combinations with a frequency above 0.0001, which together covered roughly 99% of the repertoires. A TCS score was defined as the ratio between F50 (clonal expansion) and ExV (chaos), using BLOSUM62-based TCRdist between CDR3 peptides within each V-J. Welch's t-statistics and random forest reduced 450 to 600 V-J features to 13, which were used in a naive Bayes classifier (R e1071). In-frame beta chains were kept once TCRdb had trimmed the public reads at Q25 with fastp and called clones with MiXCR. Each CDR3 protein appears once, grouped with its most common genes and DNA. TCRdb's processing, not the study's, gives the V and J calls here. The sample profile shows roughly 420,000 distinct CDR3 sequences; about 13% of them were found once. The ten largest clones take up 5% to 6% of the sample.

Stable Graves' hyperthyroidism was defined as no progression to ophthalmopathy during 18 months of follow-up. Hyperthyroidism patients were newly diagnosed, had a disease duration of under 2 months, and were aged 18 to 65 years. Exclusion was applied to patients with uncontrolled infections, other autoimmune diseases, pregnancy or lactation. Diagnoses were based on clinical symptoms, serum thyroxine and TRAb, thyroid ultrasound and orbital computed tomography. PBMCs were isolated from about 10 ml of fresh peripheral blood by Ficoll-Paque density gradient centrifugation. Total RNA was extracted with Trizol reagent, and quality was checked on an Agilent 2100 Bioanalyzer.

The source of this sequence is a young woman with Graves' hyperthyroidism. The chain joins TRBV28 to TRBJ2-2, with 12 middle bases fitting TRBD2. The source material was blood. The DNA sequence is as follows: TGTGCCAGCAGCATGATGTGGCTAGCGGGAGGGTTCACCGGGGAGCTGTTTTTT. Its protein reads: CASSMMWLAGGFTGELFF. Reference TRBV28 and TRBJ2-2 genes cover what lies past the CDR3, so the full variable domain is DVKVTQSSRYLVKRTGEKVFLECVQDMDHENMFWYRQDPGLGLRLIYFSYDVKMKEKGDIPEGYSVSREKKERFSLILESASTNQTSMYLCASSMMWLAGGFTGELFFGEGSRLTVL.